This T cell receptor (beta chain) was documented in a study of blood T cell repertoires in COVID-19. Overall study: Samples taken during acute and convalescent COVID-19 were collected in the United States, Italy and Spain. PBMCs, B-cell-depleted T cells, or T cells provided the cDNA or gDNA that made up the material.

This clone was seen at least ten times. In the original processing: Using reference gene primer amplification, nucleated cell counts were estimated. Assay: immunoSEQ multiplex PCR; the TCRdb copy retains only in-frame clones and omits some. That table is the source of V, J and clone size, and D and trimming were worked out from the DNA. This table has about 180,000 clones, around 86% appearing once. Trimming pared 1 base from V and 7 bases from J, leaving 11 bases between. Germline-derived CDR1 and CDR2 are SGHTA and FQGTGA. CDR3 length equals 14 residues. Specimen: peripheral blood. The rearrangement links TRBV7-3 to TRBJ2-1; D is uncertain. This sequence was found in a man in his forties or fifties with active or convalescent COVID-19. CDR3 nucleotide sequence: TGTGCCAGCAGCTTAATGGCGACTGGTAATGAGCAGTTCTTC. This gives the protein CASSLMATGNEQFF. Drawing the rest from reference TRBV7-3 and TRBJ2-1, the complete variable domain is GAGVSQTPSNKVTEKGKYVELRCDPISGHTALYWYRQSLGQGPEFLIYFQGTGAADDSGLPNDRFFAVRPEGSVSTLKIQRTERGDSAVYLCASSLMATGNEQFFGPGTRLTVL.